The T cell receptor beta chain under discussion was sequenced for a study of CD8+ T cells in alopecia areata. Study-level findings and limits: It was lesional scalp, especially alopecia totalis/universalis, that showed higher clonality than normal scalp.

Sample treatment: oral pan-JAK inhibitor, 5-10 mg twice daily. RNA, once extracted, was reverse transcribed into cDNA for use as the sequencing template. Clones were read by immunoSEQ multiplex PCR, and TCRdb kept only the in-frame ones, dropping some. This table has 80,000 or so clones, around 60% appearing once. Comments on this clone: The antigen remains undetermined.

The germline CDR1 and CDR2 sequences are SGHRS and YFSETQ. This CDR3 spans 15 amino acids. V lost 2 bases, J lost 0 bases, and 8 bases lay in between. V and J are TRBV5-1 and TRBJ2-2, with D uncertain. The input for sequencing was CD8+ T cells sorted from blood, taken at week 24, from a patient treated with tofacitinib. This clonotype originated in a human donor with alopecia areata. CDR3 coding DNA: TGCGCCAGCAGCTTTCAGGCCGCGAACACCGGGGAGCTGTTTTTT. This gives the protein CASSFQAANTGELFF.